This T cell receptor (beta chain) stems from a study of control samples from healthy donors and cancer patients. The data were produced by immunoSEQ multiplex PCR, yet TCRdb's version contains in-frame clones alone and is incomplete. The table shows 250,000 to 300,000 clones, with approximately 80% occurring only once. Germline V gene lookup returns CDR1 ENHRY and CDR2 SYGVKD. This CDR3 region has 12 residues. The trim removed 11 bases at V and 2 bases at J, leaving 2 bases unmatched. Sequencing used PBMCs. The chain couples TRBV10-3 to TRBJ1-5, with 8 bases that match TRBD1. This TCR derives from a woman aged 55-69 years with lung cancer. The CDR3 is CASQGGNQPQHF. The CDR3 nucleotides read TGTGCCTCACAGGGGGGCAATCAGCCCCAGCATTTT.